The clone carrying this T cell receptor beta chain has a single count. This specimen comes from a study of a mutant IDH1 vaccine in newly diagnosed glioma. Study background: Sex distribution of treated patients was approximately 60% male and roughly 40% female; mean age was about 41 years.

The method was immunoSEQ multiplex PCR; TCRdb's version includes in-frame clones alone and lacks a portion of them. The profile shows about 98,000 clones, roughly 90% of them singletons. Time point meaning: baseline, week 1 (first vaccination visit). Described treatment: pre-vaccination baseline after standard-of-care therapy. The donors had new WHO grade 3 or 4 astrocytomas; these were IDH1-mutant and ATRX-lost. In germline, CDR1 is SGHVS, CDR2 FQNEAQ. The CDR3 totals 15 residues. V shed 1 base and J shed 5 bases, with 15 bases lying between them. This sample comprised PBMCs, obtained from a glioma patient treated with radiotherapy, temozolomide or both. This sequence joins TRBV7-8 and TRBJ2-7; D gene ambiguous. This TCR derives from a woman aged 45-65 years with glioma. Here the CDR3 reads CASSLVTGRPNEQYF. As DNA, the CDR3 is TGTGCCAGCAGCTTAGTTACCGGCCGGCCAAACGAGCAGTACTTC.